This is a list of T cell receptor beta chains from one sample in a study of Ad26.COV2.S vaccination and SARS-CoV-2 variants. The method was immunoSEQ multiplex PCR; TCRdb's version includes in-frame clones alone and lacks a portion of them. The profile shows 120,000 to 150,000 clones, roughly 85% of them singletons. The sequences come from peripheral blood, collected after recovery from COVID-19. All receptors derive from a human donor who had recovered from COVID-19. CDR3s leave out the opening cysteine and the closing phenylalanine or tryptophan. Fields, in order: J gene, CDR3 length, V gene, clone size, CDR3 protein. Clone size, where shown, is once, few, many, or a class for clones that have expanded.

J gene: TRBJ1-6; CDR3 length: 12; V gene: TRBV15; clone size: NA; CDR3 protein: ATSRDRKNSPLH
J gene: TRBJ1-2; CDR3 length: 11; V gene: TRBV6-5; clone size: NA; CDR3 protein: ASRETGLSGYT
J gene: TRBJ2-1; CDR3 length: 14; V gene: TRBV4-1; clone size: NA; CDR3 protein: ASSQGLTPRSNEQF
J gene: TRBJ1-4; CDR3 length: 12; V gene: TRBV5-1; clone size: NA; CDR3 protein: ASSLSGGIEKLF
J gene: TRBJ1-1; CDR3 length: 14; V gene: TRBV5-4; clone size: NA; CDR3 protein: ASAHEGQGRDTEAF
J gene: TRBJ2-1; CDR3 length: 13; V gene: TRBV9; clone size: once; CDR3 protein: ASSVVAGGYNEQF
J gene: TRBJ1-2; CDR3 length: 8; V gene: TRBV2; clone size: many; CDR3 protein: ASSSRGYT
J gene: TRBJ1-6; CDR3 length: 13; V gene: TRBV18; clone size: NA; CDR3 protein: ASSPLQGDNSPLH
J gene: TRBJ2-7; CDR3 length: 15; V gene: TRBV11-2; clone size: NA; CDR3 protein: ASSLYKPGQGAFEQY
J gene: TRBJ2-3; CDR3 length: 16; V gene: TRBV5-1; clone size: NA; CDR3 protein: ASSYTARDYKPTDTQY
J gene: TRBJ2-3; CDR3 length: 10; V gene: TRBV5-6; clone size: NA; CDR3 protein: ASSPDTNTQY
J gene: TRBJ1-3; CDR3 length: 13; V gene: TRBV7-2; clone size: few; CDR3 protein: ASLRATGSGNTIY
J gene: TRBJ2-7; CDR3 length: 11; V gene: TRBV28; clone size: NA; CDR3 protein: ASSGGWIYEQY
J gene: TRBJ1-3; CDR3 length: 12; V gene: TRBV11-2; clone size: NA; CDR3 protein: ASTKGNGGNTIY
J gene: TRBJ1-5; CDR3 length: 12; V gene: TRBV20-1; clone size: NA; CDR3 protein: SASPTGSNQPQH
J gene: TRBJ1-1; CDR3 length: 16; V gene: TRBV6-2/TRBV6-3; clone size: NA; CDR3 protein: ASSSFRVVRGEDTEAF
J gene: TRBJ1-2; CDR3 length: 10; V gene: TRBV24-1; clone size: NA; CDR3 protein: ATSDSTIGYT
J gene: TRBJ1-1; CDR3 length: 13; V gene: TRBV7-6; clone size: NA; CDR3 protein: ASSSLATANTEAF
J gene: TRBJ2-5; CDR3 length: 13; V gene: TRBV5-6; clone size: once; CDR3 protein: ASSLDGTNQETQY
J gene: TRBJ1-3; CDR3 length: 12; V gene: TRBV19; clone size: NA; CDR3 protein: ASTPGGYGSTIY
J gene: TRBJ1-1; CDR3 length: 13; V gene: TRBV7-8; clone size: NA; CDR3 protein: ASSLWPDREAEAF
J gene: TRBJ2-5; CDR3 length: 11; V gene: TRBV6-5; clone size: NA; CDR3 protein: ASSYSGTTESY
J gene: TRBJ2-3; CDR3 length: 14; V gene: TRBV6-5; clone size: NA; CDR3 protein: ASSYSQGARPDTQY
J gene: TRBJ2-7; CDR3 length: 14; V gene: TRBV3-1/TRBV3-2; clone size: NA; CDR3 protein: ASSPRGAGYTYEQY
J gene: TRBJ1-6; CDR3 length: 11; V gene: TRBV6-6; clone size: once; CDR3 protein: ASSPDGNSPLH
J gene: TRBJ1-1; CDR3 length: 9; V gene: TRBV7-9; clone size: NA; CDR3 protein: ASSLAPEAF
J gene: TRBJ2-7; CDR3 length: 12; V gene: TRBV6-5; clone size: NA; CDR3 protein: ASASARTAYEQY
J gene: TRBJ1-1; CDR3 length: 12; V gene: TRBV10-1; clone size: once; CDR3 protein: ASSESWDSTEAF
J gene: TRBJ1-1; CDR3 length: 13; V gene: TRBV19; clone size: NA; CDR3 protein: ASSITGTGYTEAF
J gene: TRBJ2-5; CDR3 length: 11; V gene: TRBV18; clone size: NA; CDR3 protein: ASSLRIIETQY
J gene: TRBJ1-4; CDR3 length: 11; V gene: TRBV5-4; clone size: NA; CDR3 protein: ASSQQGTEKLF
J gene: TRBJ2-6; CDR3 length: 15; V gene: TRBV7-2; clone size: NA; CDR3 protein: ASSFPGQSSGANVLT
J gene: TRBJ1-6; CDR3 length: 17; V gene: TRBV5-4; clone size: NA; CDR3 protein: ASSLIVAGGVGGNSPLH
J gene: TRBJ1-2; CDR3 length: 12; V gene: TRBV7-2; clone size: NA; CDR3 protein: ASSLGPGHYGYT
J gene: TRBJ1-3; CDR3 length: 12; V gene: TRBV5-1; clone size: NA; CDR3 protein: ASRQGGSGNTIY
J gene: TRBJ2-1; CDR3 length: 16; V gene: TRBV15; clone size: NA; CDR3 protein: ATSGGMWGPDVGNEQF
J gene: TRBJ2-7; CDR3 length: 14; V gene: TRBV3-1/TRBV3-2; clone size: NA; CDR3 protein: ASSQPGTSGGYEQY
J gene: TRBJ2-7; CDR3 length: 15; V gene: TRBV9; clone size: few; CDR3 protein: ASSVPQGRDPALEQY
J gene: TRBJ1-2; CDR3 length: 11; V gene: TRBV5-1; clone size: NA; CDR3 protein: ASSQGTDYGYT
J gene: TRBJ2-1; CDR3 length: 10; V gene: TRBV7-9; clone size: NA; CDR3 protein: ASSFSGTEQF
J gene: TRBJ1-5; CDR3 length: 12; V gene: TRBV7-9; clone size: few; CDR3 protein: ASSFSRGGQPQH
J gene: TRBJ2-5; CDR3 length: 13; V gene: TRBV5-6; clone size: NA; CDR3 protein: ASSLVGRARETQY
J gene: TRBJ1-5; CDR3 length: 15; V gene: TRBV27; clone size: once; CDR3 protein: ASSSDPQWGSNQPQH
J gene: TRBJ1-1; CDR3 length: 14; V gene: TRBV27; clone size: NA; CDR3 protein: ASSPIPAGMNTEAF
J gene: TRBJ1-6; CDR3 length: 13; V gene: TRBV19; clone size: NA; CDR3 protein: ASSIKGTDRGALH
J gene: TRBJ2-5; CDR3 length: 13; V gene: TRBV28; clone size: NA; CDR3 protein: ASSLQQGVKETQY
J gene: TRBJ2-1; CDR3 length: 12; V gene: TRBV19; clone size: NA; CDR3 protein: ASSKYGRSAEQF
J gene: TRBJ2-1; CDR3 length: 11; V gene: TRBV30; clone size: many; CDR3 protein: AWSWGARNEQF
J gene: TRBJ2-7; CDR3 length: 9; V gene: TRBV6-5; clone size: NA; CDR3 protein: ASRIAGEQY
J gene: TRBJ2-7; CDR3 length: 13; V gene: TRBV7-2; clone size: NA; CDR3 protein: ASSLYSGVPYEQY
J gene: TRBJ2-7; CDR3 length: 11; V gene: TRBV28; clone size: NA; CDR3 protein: ASSLVGPSEQY
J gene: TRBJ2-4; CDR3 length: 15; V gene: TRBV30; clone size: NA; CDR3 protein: AWSVNRTSLAKNIQY
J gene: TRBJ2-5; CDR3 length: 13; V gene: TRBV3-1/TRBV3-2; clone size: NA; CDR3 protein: ASTSPAEMQETQY
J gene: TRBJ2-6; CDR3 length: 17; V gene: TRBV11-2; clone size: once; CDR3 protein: ASSHLSWGAPSGANVLT
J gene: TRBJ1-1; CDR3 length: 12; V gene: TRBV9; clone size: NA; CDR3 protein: ASSVERAGTEAF
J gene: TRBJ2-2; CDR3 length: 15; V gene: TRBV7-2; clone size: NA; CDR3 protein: ASSPRLAGGNTGELF
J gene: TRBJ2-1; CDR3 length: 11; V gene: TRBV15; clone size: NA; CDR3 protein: ATSFGGYNEQF
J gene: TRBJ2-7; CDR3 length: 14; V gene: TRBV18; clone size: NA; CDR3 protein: ASSPTSVGQGNEQY
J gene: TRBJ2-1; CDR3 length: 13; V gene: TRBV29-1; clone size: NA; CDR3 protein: SVDGTVAPYNEQF